The 8 T cell receptor beta chains given below trace back to one sample, sequenced in a study of T-cell memory formation after mild COVID-19. MiXCR, applied by TCRdb to the 5' RACE reads, yields one record per CDR3 protein. This table holds hundreds of thousands of distinct CDR3 sequences, 20% to 25% found once. Specimen: PBMCs or a T cell subset sorted from them (not recorded which). All receptors come from an adult woman who had mild COVID-19 (a few samples of this study predate the infection). Cell type and time point are not known.

This clonotype was found a few times. The J gene is TRBJ2-5, the V gene TRBV12-3 or TRBV12-4, with D possibly TRBD2 on 5 matching bases. This CDR3 spans 14 amino acids. The V and J ends lost 2 bases and 2 bases respectively, with 9 bases between them. The CDR3 coding sequence is TGTGCCAGCAGTTTATCGGGAAGGCAAGAGACCCAGTACTTC. Protein product: CASSLSGRQETQYF.

The chain uses TRBV7-8 and TRBJ2-5, with 10 bases identical to TRBD2. Trimming cost V 5 bases and J 3 bases; bases outside gene matches: 6. The CDR3 covers 15 residues. Germline lookup yields CDR1 SGHVS and CDR2 FQNEAQ. The CDR3 sequence: CASSQIAGGKETQYF. The CDR3 nucleotides read TGTGCCAGCAGCCAAATAGCGGGGGGAAAAGAGACCCAGTACTTC.

This sequence joins TRBV20-1 and TRBJ1-1; D is unclear. Trimming took 4 bases from V and 0 from J, leaving 12 bases between them. This CDR3 comprises 14 residues. Germline CDR1 reads DFQATT; CDR2 reads SNEGSKA (reference sequence). CDR3 nucleotide sequence: TGCAGTGCTAAGCCCGGGCGGATGAACACTGAAGCTTTCTTT. It yields the protein CSAKPGRMNTEAFF.

The chain joins TRBV6-1 to TRBJ2-3; 8 positions agree with TRBD1. CDR1 MNHNS and CDR2 SASEGT come from the germline V gene. This CDR3 spans 15 amino acids. After removal of 6 bases from V and 0 bases from J, the junction contained 5 bases not matched to a gene. Written as DNA, the CDR3 is TGTGCCAGCAGGTCGACAGGGGCCAGCACAGATACGCAGTATTTT. Amino acid sequence: CASRSTGASTDTQYF.

This chain connects TRBV20-1 to TRBJ2-1, with 7 bases matching TRBD1. The CDR3 loop spans 16 amino acids. V gave up 4 bases and J gave up 0 bases; unmatched junction bases: 9. Looked up from germline, CDR1 is DFQATT and CDR2 is SNEGSKA (reference sequence). The CDR3 DNA reads as TGCAGTGCTAATAAACAGGGGACCATCTCCTACAATGAGCAGTTCTTC. Its protein product is CSANKQGTISYNEQFF.

The CDR3 is CASSLRPLNYGYTF. The CDR3 nucleotides are TGCGCCAGCAGCTTGCGGCCCCTTAACTATGGCTACACCTTC. This rearrangement joins TRBV5-1 to TRBJ1-2; no firm D call. V was cut by 1 base and J by 1 base, with 8 bases left in between. Per the germline V gene, CDR1 is SGHRS and CDR2 is YFSETQ. The CDR3 is 14 amino acids.

The V call is TRBV9, the J call TRBJ2-7; 7 bases are shared with TRBD1. In germline, CDR1 is SGDLS, CDR2 YYNGEE. V gave up 3 bases and J gave up 1 base; unmatched junction bases: 10. The CDR3 covers 16 residues. Here the CDR3 reads CASSAPKGGTSYEQYF. The CDR3 nucleotides read TGTGCCAGCAGCGCCCCGAAAGGGGGCACTTCCTACGAGCAGTACTTC.

This clonotype was seen a handful of times. J is TRBJ1-1 and V is TRBV29-1; D not resolved. Germline CDR1 is SQVTM and CDR2 is ANQGSEA. V was clipped by 6 bases and J by 2 bases, with 13 bases between them. The CDR3 consists of 13 residues. As DNA, the CDR3 is TGCAGCGTCGCCGCTTCGGGAAACACTGAAGCTTTCTTT. Translated, it gives CSVAASGNTEAFF. The complete variable domain, with remaining parts taken from reference TRBV29-1 and TRBJ1-1, reads SAVISQKPSRDICQRGTSLTIQCQVDSQVTMMFWYRQQPGQSLTLIATANQGSEATYESGFVIDKFPISRPNLTFSTLTVSNMSPEDSSIYLCSVAASGNTEAFFGQGTRLTVV.